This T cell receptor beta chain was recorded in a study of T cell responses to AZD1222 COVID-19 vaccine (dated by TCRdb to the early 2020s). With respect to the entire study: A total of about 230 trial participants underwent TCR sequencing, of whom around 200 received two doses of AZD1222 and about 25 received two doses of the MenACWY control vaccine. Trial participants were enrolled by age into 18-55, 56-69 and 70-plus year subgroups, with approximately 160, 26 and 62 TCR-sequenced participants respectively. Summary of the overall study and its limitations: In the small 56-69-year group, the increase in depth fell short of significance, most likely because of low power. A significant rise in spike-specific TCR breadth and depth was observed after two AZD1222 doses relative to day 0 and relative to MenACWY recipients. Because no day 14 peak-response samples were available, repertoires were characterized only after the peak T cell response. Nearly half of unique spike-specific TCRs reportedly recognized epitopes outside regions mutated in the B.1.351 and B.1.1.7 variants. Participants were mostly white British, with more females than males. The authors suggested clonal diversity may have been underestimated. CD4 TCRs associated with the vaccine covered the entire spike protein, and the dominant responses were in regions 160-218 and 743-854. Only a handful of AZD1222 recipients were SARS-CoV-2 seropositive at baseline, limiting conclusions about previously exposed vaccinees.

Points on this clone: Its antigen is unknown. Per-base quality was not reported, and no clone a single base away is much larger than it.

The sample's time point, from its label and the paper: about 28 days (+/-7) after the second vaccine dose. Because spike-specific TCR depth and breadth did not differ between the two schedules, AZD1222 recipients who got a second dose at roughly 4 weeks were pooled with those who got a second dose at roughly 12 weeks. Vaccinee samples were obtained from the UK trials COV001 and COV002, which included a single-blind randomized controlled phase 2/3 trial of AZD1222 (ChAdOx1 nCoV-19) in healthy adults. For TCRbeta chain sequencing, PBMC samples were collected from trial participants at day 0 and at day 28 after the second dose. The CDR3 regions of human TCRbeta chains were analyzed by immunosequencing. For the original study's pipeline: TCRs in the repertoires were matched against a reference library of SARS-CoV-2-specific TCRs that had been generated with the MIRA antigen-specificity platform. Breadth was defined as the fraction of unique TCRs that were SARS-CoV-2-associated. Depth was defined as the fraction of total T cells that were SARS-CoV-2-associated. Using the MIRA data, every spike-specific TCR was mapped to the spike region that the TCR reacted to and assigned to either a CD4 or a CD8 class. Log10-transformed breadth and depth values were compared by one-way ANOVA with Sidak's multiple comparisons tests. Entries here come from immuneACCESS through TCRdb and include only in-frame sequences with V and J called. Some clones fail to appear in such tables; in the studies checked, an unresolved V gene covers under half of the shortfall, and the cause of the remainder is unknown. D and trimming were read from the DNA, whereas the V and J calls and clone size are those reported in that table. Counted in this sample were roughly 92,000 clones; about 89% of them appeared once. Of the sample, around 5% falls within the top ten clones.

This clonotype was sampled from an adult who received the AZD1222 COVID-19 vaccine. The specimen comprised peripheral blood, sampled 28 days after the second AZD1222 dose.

The CDR3 region reads CASSPGRDETQYF. DNA sequence: TGTGCCAGCTCCCCTGGGCGGGATGAGACCCAGTACTTC. The sequence links TRBV18 to TRBJ2-5; TRBD2 could be the D gene, as 6 bases match. Taken from cysteine to phenylalanine, the CDR3 has 13 residues. The kept DNA is CDR3 alone, 39 bases in frame from the first base. V is cut by 6 bases and J by 5 bases, and the space between the germline ends is 13 bases. CDR1 KGHSH and CDR2 LQKENI are derived from the germline V gene. The entire variable domain, with the stretches around the CDR3 drawn from the reference TRBV18 and TRBJ2-5 proteins, is NAGVMQNPRHLVRRRGQEARLRCSPMKGHSHVYWYRQLPEEGLKFMVYLQKENIIDESGMPKERFSAEFPKEGPSILRIQQVVRGDSAAYFCASSPGRDETQYFGPGTRLLVL.